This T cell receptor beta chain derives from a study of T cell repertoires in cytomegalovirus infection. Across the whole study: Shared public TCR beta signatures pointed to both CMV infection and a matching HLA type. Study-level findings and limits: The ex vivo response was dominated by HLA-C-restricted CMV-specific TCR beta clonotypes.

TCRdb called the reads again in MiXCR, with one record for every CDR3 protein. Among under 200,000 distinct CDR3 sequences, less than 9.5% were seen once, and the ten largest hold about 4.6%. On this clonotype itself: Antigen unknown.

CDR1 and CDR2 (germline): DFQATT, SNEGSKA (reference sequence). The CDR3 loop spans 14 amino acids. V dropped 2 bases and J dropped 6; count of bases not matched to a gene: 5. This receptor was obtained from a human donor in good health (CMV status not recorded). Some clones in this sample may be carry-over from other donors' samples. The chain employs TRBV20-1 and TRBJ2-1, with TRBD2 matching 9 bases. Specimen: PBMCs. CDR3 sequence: CSARFLAGLNEQFF. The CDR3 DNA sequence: TGCAGTGCTAGATTCCTAGCGGGACTCAATGAGCAGTTCTTC.